The entry that follows covers one T cell receptor (beta chain) sequence. Its antigen is unidentified. The sample originates from a study of cytomegalovirus exposure and HLA in healthy donors. Study-wide results and caveats: Researchers catalogued over 150 TCR beta chains as cytomegalovirus-associated. In vitro checks showed that three CMV-associated chains really do target CMV antigens. TCR sequences were mostly rare, though some public TCRs occurred in many donors.

It was the approximately 130-subject validation cohort, separate from the approximately 670-subject first cohort, to which the donors belonged. The table came from immunoSEQ multiplex PCR; TCRdb's copy has only in-frame clones and leaves some out. There are 100,000 to 150,000 clones in the sample; 89% occur only once, and roughly 2% lies in the top ten. Trimming cost V 5 bases and J 1 base; bases outside gene matches: 9. Germline CDR1 SGHNT, CDR2 YENEEA. The CDR3 totals 17 residues. The sample comprised PBMCs. The sequence derives from a woman aged 18-29 years in good health and CMV-seronegative. The J gene is TRBJ2-7, the V gene TRBV11-3, with 12 nucleotides matching TRBD2. CDR3 region: CASSGRTSGVHSYEQYF. Written as DNA, the CDR3 is TGTGCCAGCAGCGGTAGGACTAGCGGGGTACATTCCTACGAGCAGTACTTC.